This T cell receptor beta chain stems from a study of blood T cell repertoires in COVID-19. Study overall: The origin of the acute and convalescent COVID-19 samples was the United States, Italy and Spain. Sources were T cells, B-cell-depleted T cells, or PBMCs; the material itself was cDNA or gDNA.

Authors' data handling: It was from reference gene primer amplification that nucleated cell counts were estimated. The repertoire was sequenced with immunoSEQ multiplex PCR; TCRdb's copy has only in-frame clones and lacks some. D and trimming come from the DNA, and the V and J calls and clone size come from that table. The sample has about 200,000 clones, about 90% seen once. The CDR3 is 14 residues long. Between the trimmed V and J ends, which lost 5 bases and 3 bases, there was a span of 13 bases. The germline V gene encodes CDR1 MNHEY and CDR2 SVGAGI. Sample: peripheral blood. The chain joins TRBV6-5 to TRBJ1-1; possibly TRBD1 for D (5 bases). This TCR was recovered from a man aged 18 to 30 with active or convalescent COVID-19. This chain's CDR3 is CASSPTRRDTEAFF. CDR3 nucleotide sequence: TGTGCCAGCAGTCCCACTCGCAGGGACACTGAAGCTTTCTTT.